Listed here are 18 T cell receptor beta chains from one sample, sequenced in a study of cytomegalovirus exposure and HLA in healthy donors (dated by TCRdb to about 2017). Preparation of the library involved the immunoSEQ multiplex PCR assay. For the multiplex PCR, a mixture combining 60 forward primers for TCR Vbeta segments and 13 reverse primers for TCR Jbeta segments was used. In its TCRdb copy, this immuneACCESS table keeps in-frame sequences only and misses some clones. Where compared with another copy, unresolved V genes explain less than half of these, and the others have no known cause. The sample table holds 120,000 or so clones, of which approximately 87% were seen once. 20% of the sample is taken by the ten largest. Sequenced material: PBMCs. Source of these receptors: a man aged 18 to 29 in good health and CMV-seropositive.

This rearrangement joins TRBV4-1 to TRBJ1-1; D is ambiguous. Per germline, CDR1 MGHRA and CDR2 YSYEKL. Trimming shortened V by 0 bases and J by 5 bases, and 13 bases separated the two germline ends. This CDR3 region has 15 residues. In DNA, the CDR3 is TGCGCCAGCAGCCAAGAAATCTCTGATCGGACTGAAGCTTTCTTT. Translation: CASSQEISDRTEAFF.

This chain joins TRBV6-4 and TRBJ2-2, with D perhaps TRBD1 (5 bases). V was clipped by 2 bases and J by 6 bases, with 13 bases between them. Looked up from germline, CDR1 is MRHNA and CDR2 is SNTAGT. This CDR3 has 15 amino acids. The CDR3 DNA reads TGTGCCAGCAGTGACGATCCAGGGTACGCCGGGGAGCTGTTTTTT. Encoded protein: CASSDDPGYAGELFF.

The rearrangement links TRBV27 to TRBJ1-2; D is uncertain. This CDR3 is 13 amino acids long. Germline lookup yields CDR1 MNHEY and CDR2 SMNVEV (reference sequence). The V end was cut by 5 bases, the J end by 6 bases, with 13 bases between. The CDR3 reads CASSPAFYDGYTF. The CDR3 DNA is TGTGCCAGCAGTCCAGCGTTTTACGATGGCTACACCTTC.

J is TRBJ2-7 and V is TRBV11-2; 8 bases agree with TRBD1. V lost 0 bases and J lost 2; bases outside the gene matches: 3. Germline values: CDR1 SGHAT, CDR2 FQNNGV. The CDR3 loop spans 15 amino acids. CDR3 region: CASSLEATGAYEQYF. The CDR3 DNA is TGTGCCAGCAGCTTAGAGGCGACAGGGGCCTACGAGCAGTACTTC.

The CDR3 reads CASSDPGWGDYGYTF. CDR3 DNA: TGTGCCAGCAGTGACCCAGGCTGGGGAGACTATGGCTACACCTTC. The rearrangement uses TRBV6-4 and TRBJ1-2; D is unresolved. V lost 2 bases and J 3 bases, leaving 13 bases between the germline ends. The germline CDR1 and CDR2 sequences are MRHNA and SNTAGT. CDR3 size: 15 residues.

This rearrangement joins TRBV28 to TRBJ1-2, with a possible D match to TRBD1 (5 bases). The CDR3 is 14 residues long. Trimming removed 4 bases from V and 8 bases from J, with 17 bases in between. Per germline, CDR1 MDHEN and CDR2 SYDVKM. The CDR3 sequence is CASSSLQVGQGYTF. The CDR3 DNA follows: TGTGCCAGCAGTTCTCTACAGGTTGGTCAGGGCTACACCTTC.

The chain joins TRBV9 to TRBJ1-2; D gene uncertain. Germline CDR1 SGDLS, CDR2 YYNGEE. The CDR3 loop spans 14 amino acids. V lost 4 bases, J lost 7 bases, and 17 bases lay in between. The CDR3 is CASSPGDQTPGYTF. The CDR3 DNA follows: TGTGCCAGCAGCCCCGGGGATCAAACACCTGGCTACACCTTC.

The chain recombines TRBV19 with TRBJ2-7; 11 positions match TRBD1. The CDR3 has 15 amino acids. CDR1 and CDR2 (germline): LNHDA, SQIVND (reference sequence). V trimming: 6 bases; J trimming: 3 bases; junction bases outside the gene matches: 7. This CDR3 reads CASSPGTGGYYEQYF. The CDR3 DNA reads as TGTGCCAGTAGCCCAGGGACAGGGGGTTACTACGAGCAGTACTTC.

The chain is built from TRBV9 and TRBJ2-7; weak D call: TRBD2 (6 bases). The germline V and J ends were trimmed by 7 bases and 0 bases, with 17 bases remaining between them. Germline V gene lookup returns CDR1 SGDLS and CDR2 YYNGEE. The CDR3 length is 15 residues. CDR3 region: CASSPSAGYSYEQYF. The CDR3 DNA is TGTGCCAGCTCCCCCTCAGCGGGCTACTCCTACGAGCAGTACTTC. Supplemented by reference TRBV9 and TRBJ2-7, the full variable domain reads DSGVTQTPKHLITATGQRVTLRCSPRSGDLSVYWYQQSLDQGLQFLIQYYNGEERAKGNILERFSAQQFPDLHSELNLSSLELGDSALYFCASSPSAGYSYEQYFGPGTRLTVT.

This chain links TRBV5-6 with TRBJ2-1, with 7 bases lining up with TRBD1. The CDR3 runs to 15 residues. Germline assignment: CDR1 SGHDT and CDR2 YYEEEE. V trimming: 4 bases; J trimming: 0 bases; junction bases outside the gene matches: 4. DNA of the CDR3: TGTGCCAGCAGCCTACAGGGGATCTCCTACAATGAGCAGTTCTTC. Protein: CASSLQGISYNEQFF.

In this sample, this clone turned up once. The V gene is TRBV7-9, the J gene TRBJ2-3; D is ambiguous. CDR3 length: 13 amino acids. Germline CDR1 SEHNR, CDR2 FQNEAQ (reference sequence). V was trimmed by 2 bases and J by 6 bases, leaving 9 bases between them. The CDR3 here is CASSLSGRDTQYF. The DNA for the CDR3 is TGTGCCAGCAGCTTATCGGGTAGGGATACGCAGTATTTT. Full variable domain (rest looked up from reference TRBV7-9 and TRBJ2-3): DTGVSQNPRHKITKRGQNVTFRCDPISEHNRLYWYRQTLGQGPEFLTYFQNEAQLEKSRLLSDRFSAERPKGSFSTLEIQRTEQGDSAMYLCASSLSGRDTQYFGPGTRLTVL.

Turning to this clone: Distinct nucleotide sequences in the sample also encode this CDR3. The rearrangement uses TRBV29-1 and TRBJ1-2; D gene ambiguous. V lost 3 bases to trimming and J lost 1 base, with 6 bases between them. The CDR3 sequence is 12 residues long. The germline V gene has CDR1 SQVTM and CDR2 ANQGSEA. The CDR3 is CSVETGNYGYTF. DNA of the CDR3: TGCAGCGTTGAGACGGGTAACTATGGCTACACCTTC.

The rearrangement uses TRBV7-8 and TRBJ1-1; 10 bases are a match to TRBD1. CDR1 is SGHVS, CDR2 FQNEAQ, per germline. V lost 1 base, J lost 4 bases, and 6 bases stayed unmatched. The CDR3 extends over 16 amino acids. The CDR3, as DNA: TGTGCCAGCAGCTTAGGGACAGGGGGACCTAGCACTGAAGCTTTCTTT. It translates to CASSLGTGGPSTEAFF.

In regard to this clone: This CDR3 is also generated by other DNA sequences in the sample. V usage is TRBV9 and J usage is TRBJ1-1; 7 bases fit TRBD1. The germline CDR1 and CDR2 sequences are SGDLS and YYNGEE. This CDR3 has 14 residues. J gave up 3 bases and V 0 bases, and 2 bases lay outside the gene matches. Written as DNA, the CDR3 is TGTGCCAGCAGCGTAGGAGGGGGCGACACTGAAGCTTTCTTT. Protein product: CASSVGGGDTEAFF.

This chain links TRBV7-9 with TRBJ2-1, with TRBD2 matching 10 bases. With V trimmed by 2 bases and J by 5 bases, 0 bases remained unmatched. This CDR3 has 14 amino acids. CDR1 is SEHNR and CDR2 is FQNEAQ in the germline V gene (reference sequence). For the CDR3, the DNA is TGTGCCAGCAGCTTACTAGCGGGGGACAATGAGCAGTTCTTC. Its translation is CASSLLAGDNEQFF.

The chain employs TRBV11-2 and TRBJ2-2; D possibly corresponds to TRBD1 (5 bases). V lost 5 bases and J lost 6, with 13 bases in between. The CDR3 contains 14 residues. Germline CDR1 is SGHAT and CDR2 is FQNNGV. CDR3 DNA: TGTGCCAGCAGCCCCTATAGGGGTGCCGGGGAGCTGTTTTTT. Translating it yields CASSPYRGAGELFF.

The chain is built from TRBV7-9 and TRBJ1-2; D might be TRBD1 (6 bases). Germline V gives CDR1 SEHNR, CDR2 FQNEAQ (reference sequence). Trimming removed 0 bases at V and 4 bases at J, with 15 bases between. CDR3 length equals 16 residues. The chain's CDR3 is CASSLATGREVYGYTF. The CDR3 coding sequence is TGTGCCAGCAGCTTAGCGACAGGAAGAGAGGTCTATGGCTACACCTTC. The variable domain in full, completed from reference TRBV7-9 and TRBJ1-2, reads DTGVSQNPRHKITKRGQNVTFRCDPISEHNRLYWYRQTLGQGPEFLTYFQNEAQLEKSRLLSDRFSAERPKGSFSTLEIQRTEQGDSAMYLCASSLATGREVYGYTFGSGTRLTVV.

A word on this clone: One end of the junction varies from germline; a read error may be responsible. Additional DNA sequences in this sample encode the identical CDR3. V is TRBV7-6 and J is TRBJ1-1, with no clear D. Germline CDR1 and CDR2: SGHVS and FNYEAQ. CDR3 length equals 14 residues. CDR3 sequence reads: CASLPDFLGTEAFF. DNA of the CDR3: TGCGCCAGTCTCCCGGACTTCTTAGGCACTGAAGCTTTCTTT.